Listed below are T cell receptor beta chains from one sample, sequenced in a study of cytomegalovirus exposure and HLA in healthy donors. TCRdb's table, derived via immunoSEQ multiplex PCR, lists solely in-frame clones and lacks some. The sample consists of approximately 120,000 clones, about 85% of them appearing once. The sample consisted of PBMCs. The receptor set was obtained from a man aged 18 to 30 in good health and CMV-seropositive. CDR3s include the opening cysteine and the closing phenylalanine or tryptophan. The D gene is left open where the match is weak. Size values are once, few and many counts, or a class for expanded clones, and some rows have none.

D	size	V	length	J	DNA	CDR3
-	-	TRBV11-1	18	TRBJ1-3	TGTGCCAGCAGCCAAAGTGGCCCCGGGGGGCCGGCTGGAAACACCATATATTTT	CASSQSGPGGPAGNTIYF
-	-	TRBV7-6	13	TRBJ2-2	TGTGCCAGCAGGAAAAACATCCTCGGGGAGCTGTTTTTT	CASRKNILGELFF
TRBD2	few	TRBV11-2	17	TRBJ2-5	TGTGCCAGCAGCTTACCCCCCCTAGCGGGGGGGCTGGAGACCCAGTACTTC	CASSLPPLAGGLETQYF
TRBD1	-	TRBV5-1	15	TRBJ2-5	TGCGCCAGCAGCTCGAACGGGGACAGGGAAGAGACCCAGTACTTC	CASSSNGDREETQYF
TRBD2	-	TRBV9	15	TRBJ2-3	TGTGCCAGCAGCGTAATAGCGGGAGGCACAGATACGCAGTATTTT	CASSVIAGGTDTQYF
-	once	TRBV5-1	15	TRBJ1-1	TGCGCCAGCAGCTTGTTCCACACAATGAACACTGAAGCTTTCTTT	CASSLFHTMNTEAFF
-	once	TRBV18	16	TRBJ1-3	TGTGCCAGCTCACCCCGGGGGGGCCACTCTGGAAACACCATATATTTT	CASSPRGGHSGNTIYF
TRBD1	-	TRBV4-3	15	TRBJ1-1	TGCGCCAGCAGCCAAGGACAGGGACTGGTTACTGAAGCTTTCTTT	CASSQGQGLVTEAFF
TRBD1	-	TRBV9	15	TRBJ1-1	TGTGCCAGCAGCGCGAGGACAGGGCCGGGCACTGAAGCTTTCTTT	CASSARTGPGTEAFF
TRBD2	once	TRBV9	16	TRBJ2-5	TGTGCCAGCAGCGCCAAACTTAGCGGGAGCGGGGGGACCCAGTACTTC	CASSAKLSGSGGTQYF
-	-	TRBV6-5	14	TRBJ1-3	TGTGCCAGCAGTTTCCGTCGCTCTGGAAACACCATATATTTT	CASSFRRSGNTIYF
TRBD1	-	TRBV2	14	TRBJ1-1	TGTGCCAGCATCGAGGAACAGGGGGGCACTGAAGCTTTCTTT	CASIEEQGGTEAFF
-	-	TRBV5-5	14	TRBJ2-2	TGTGCCAGCAGCTCTGAACACCTCACCGGGGAGCTGTTTTTT	CASSSEHLTGELFF
-	-	TRBV25-1	16	TRBJ1-1	TGTGCCAGCAGTGGCCTGACAGTCAAGCTCAACACTGAAGCTTTCTTT	CASSGLTVKLNTEAFF
-	-	TRBV10-2	14	TRBJ1-1	TGCGCCAGCAGTGAGAAGACAGGTTACACTGAAGCTTTCTTT	CASSEKTGYTEAFF
-	once	TRBV27	15	TRBJ2-5	TGTGCCAGCAGTTCCCTTCGGGACTCTAGGTGGGCCCAGTACTTC	CASSSLRDSRWAQYF
-	-	TRBV7-9	13	TRBJ2-7	TGTGCCAGCAGCTTACGGGACTCCTACGAGCAGTACTTC	CASSLRDSYEQYF
TRBD1	-	TRBV6-6	13	TRBJ1-1	TGTGCCAGCAGCCCCCGGGACAGCTGTGAAGCTTTCTTT	CASSPRDSCEAFF
-	few	TRBV6-1	13	TRBJ2-5	TGTGCCAGCAGTGGGAACAGGAAAGAGACCCAGTACTTC	CASSGNRKETQYF
-	-	TRBV14	15	TRBJ1-2	TGTGCCAGCAGTCCAGGACTTTCCCCTAACTATGGCTACACCTTC	CASSPGLSPNYGYTF
-	-	TRBV4-1	13	TRBJ2-7	TGCGCCAGCAGCCAAGTCCGGGGCTACGAGCAGTACTTC	CASSQVRGYEQYF
TRBD1	-	TRBV7-2	17	TRBJ1-6	TGTGCCAGCAGCTTAGCTTCGGGGACAGGGGCGAATTCACCCCTCCACTTT	CASSLASGTGANSPLHF
TRBD2	-	TRBV30	14	TRBJ2-5	TGTGCCTGGAGACCTAGGCTGGGAGGGGAGACCCAGTACTTC	CAWRPRLGGETQYF
TRBD2	-	TRBV7-2	16	TRBJ2-7	TGTGCCAGCAGCTTATCTCCAGCGGGAGGTACCTACGAGCAGTACTTC	CASSLSPAGGTYEQYF
TRBD1	-	TRBV5-6	14	TRBJ2-7	TGTGCCAGCAGTTACCAGGGACAGCACTACGAGCAGTACTTC	CASSYQGQHYEQYF
-	few	TRBV4-1	19	TRBJ2-2	TGCGCCAGCAGCCAAGTAGGGTACAAACGACAGACGAACACCGGGGAGCTGTTTTTT	CASSQVGYKRQTNTGELFF
-	-	TRBV14	13	TRBJ2-7	TGTGCCAGCAGCCCAGAAGCGGGTACAAAGCAGTACTTC	CASSPEAGTKQYF
-	-	TRBV30	12	TRBJ2-7	TGTGCCTGGAGGATGGGGGGAGGCGAGCAGTACTTC	CAWRMGGGEQYF
TRBD2	few	TRBV7-2	15	TRBJ2-1	TGTGCCAGCAGCTTGGGTCTAGCGGAGGGGAATGAGCAGTTCTTC	CASSLGLAEGNEQFF
-	once	TRBV19	16	TRBJ1-4	TGTGCCAGTAGTATGTCAAGGCCGGGGAGTAATGAAAAACTGTTTTTT	CASSMSRPGSNEKLFF
TRBD1	-	TRBV7-9	17	TRBJ1-1	TGTGCCAGCAGCCGCCCCTTAGTTCGGACAGGGAACACTGAAGCTTTCTTT	CASSRPLVRTGNTEAFF
TRBD1	-	TRBV5-6	14	TRBJ2-4	TGTGCCAGCAGCTGGACAGGGGCCAAAAACATTCAGTACTTC	CASSWTGAKNIQYF
-	-	TRBV7-8	12	TRBJ1-1	TGTGCCAGCAGCCGAGTGAACACTGAAGCTTTCTTT	CASSRVNTEAFF
-	-	TRBV25-1	13	TRBJ1-5	TGTGCCAGCAGTTTGACAGGCAATCAGCCCCAGCATTTT	CASSLTGNQPQHF
-	-	TRBV6-6	11	TRBJ2-1	TGTGCCAGCAGTTACGAGAATGAGCAGTTCTTC	CASSYENEQFF
-	-	TRBV2	12	TRBJ2-7	TGTGCCAGCAGTGTAGGAGCGGACGAGCAGTACTTC	CASSVGADEQYF
-	-	TRBV4-3	16	TRBJ2-3	TGCGCCAGCAGCCAAGAGGCTGGACAGCGCACAGATACGCAGTATTTT	CASSQEAGQRTDTQYF